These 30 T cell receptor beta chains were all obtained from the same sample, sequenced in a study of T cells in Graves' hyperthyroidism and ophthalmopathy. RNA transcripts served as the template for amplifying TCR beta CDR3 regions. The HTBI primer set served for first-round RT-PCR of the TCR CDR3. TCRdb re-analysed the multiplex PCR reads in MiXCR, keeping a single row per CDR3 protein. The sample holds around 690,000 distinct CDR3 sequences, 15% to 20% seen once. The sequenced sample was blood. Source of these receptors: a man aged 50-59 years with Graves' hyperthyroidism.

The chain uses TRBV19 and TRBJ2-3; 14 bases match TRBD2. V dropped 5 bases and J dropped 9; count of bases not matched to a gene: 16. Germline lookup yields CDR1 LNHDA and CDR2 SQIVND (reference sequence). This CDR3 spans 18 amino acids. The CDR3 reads CASSPQELGTSGRKTQYF. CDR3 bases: TGTGCCAGTAGTCCCCAAGAGCTCGGGACTAGCGGGAGAAAGACGCAGTATTTT.

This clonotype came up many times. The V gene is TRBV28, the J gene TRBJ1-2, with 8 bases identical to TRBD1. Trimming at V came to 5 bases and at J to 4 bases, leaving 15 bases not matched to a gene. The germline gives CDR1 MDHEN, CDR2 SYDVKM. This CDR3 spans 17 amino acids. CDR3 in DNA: TGTGCCAGCAGTATATATAAACAGGGGGGCGTTATCTATGGCTACACCTTC. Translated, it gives CASSIYKQGGVIYGYTF.

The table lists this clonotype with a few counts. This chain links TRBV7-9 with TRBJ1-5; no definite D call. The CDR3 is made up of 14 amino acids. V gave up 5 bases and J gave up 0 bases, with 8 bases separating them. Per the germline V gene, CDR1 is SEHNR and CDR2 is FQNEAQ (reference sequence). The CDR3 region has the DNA TGTGCCAGCAGCGACGAGAATAGCAATCAGCCCCAGCATTTT. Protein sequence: CASSDENSNQPQHF.

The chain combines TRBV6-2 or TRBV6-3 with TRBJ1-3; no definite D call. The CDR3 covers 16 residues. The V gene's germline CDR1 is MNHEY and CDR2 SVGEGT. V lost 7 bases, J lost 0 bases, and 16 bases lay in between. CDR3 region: CASTDRYRSSGNTIYF. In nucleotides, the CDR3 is TGTGCCAGCACCGACCGATACAGAAGCTCTGGAAACACCATATATTTT.

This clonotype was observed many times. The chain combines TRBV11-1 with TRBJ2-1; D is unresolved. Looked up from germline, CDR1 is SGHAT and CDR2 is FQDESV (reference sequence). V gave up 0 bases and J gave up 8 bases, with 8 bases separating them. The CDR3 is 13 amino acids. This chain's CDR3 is CASSLAIRYEQFF. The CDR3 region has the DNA TGTGCCAGCAGCTTAGCGATTAGGTATGAGCAGTTCTTC.

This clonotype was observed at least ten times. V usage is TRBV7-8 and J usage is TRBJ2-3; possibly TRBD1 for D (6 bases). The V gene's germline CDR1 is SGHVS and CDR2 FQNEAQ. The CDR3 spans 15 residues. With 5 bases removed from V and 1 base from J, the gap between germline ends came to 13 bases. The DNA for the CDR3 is TGTGCCAGCAGCCCCTGGGACATACGCACAGATACGCAGTATTTT. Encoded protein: CASSPWDIRTDTQYF.

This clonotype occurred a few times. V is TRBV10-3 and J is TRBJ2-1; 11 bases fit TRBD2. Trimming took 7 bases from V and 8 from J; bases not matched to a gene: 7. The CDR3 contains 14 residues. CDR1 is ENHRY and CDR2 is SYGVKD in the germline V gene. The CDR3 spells CAIMATSGTYEQFF. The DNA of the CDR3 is TGTGCCATCATGGCGACTAGCGGGACCTATGAGCAGTTCTTC.

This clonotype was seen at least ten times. The CDR3 sequence: CASSLAGPGSEQFF. The CDR3 DNA reads as TGTGCCAGCAGCTTGGCGGGGCCCGGTTCTGAGCAGTTCTTC. V is TRBV7-6 and J is TRBJ2-1; possible D gene TRBD2, 6 bases. The germline V gene encodes CDR1 SGHVS and CDR2 FNYEAQ. The CDR3 consists of 14 residues. Between the trimmed V and J ends, which lost 3 bases and 9 bases, there was a span of 15 bases. The complete variable domain, with remaining parts taken from reference TRBV7-6 and TRBJ2-1, reads GAGVSQSPRYKVTKRGQDVALRCDPISGHVSLYWYRQALGQGPEFLTYFNYEAQQDKSGLPNDRFSAERPEGSISTLTIQRTEQRDSAMYRCASSLAGPGSEQFFGPGTRLTVL.

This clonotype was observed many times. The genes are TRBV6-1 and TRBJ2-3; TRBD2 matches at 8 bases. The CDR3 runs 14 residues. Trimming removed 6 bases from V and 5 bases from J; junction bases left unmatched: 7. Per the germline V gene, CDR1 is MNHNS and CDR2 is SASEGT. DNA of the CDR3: TGTGCCAGCAGAAGTCTAGCGGGTGTAGATACGCAGTATTTT. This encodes CASRSLAGVDTQYF.

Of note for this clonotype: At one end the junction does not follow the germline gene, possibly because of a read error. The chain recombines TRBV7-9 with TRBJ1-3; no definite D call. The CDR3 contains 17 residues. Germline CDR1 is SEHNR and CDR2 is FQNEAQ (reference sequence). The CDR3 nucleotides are TGTGCCAGCAGCTTAGCGCGTGAGGTCCGCTCTGGAAACGCCATATATTTT. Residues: CASSLAREVRSGNAIYF.

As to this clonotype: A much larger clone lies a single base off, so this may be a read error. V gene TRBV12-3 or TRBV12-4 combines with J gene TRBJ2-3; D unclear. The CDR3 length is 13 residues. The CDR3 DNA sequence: TGTGCCAACAGTTTAGGCCCCGCGGATACGCAGTATTTT. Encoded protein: CANSLGPADTQYF.

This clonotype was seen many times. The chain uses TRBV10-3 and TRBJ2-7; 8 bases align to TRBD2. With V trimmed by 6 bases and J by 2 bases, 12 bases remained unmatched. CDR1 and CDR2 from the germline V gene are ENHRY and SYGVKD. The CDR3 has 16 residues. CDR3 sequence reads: CAIRSSRLASTYEQYF. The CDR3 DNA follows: TGTGCCATCAGATCCTCTCGACTAGCGAGCACCTACGAGCAGTACTTC.

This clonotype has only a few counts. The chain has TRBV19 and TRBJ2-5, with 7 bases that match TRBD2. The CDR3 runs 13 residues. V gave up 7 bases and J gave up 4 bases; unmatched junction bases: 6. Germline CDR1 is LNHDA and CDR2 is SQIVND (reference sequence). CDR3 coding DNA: TGTGCCAGTACCTTCCCGGGGGGAGAGACCCAGTACTTC. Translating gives CASTFPGGETQYF.

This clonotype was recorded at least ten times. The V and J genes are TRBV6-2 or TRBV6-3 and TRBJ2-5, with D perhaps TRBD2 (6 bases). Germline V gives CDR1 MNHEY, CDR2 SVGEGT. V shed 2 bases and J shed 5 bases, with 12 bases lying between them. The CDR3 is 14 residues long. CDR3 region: CASSYRGTPETQYF. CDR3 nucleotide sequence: TGTGCCAGCAGTTACCGGGGGACCCCGGAGACCCAGTACTTC.

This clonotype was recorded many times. CDR3 loop: CASSYRLADITGELFF. Here the CDR3 DNA reads TGTGCCAGCAGTTACCGACTAGCGGACATTACCGGGGAGCTGTTTTTT. The chain has TRBV6-5 and TRBJ2-2, with 9 bases lining up with TRBD2. This CDR3 has 16 amino acids. The trim removed 2 bases at V and 5 bases at J, leaving 6 bases unmatched. Germline V gene lookup returns CDR1 MNHEY and CDR2 SVGAGI.

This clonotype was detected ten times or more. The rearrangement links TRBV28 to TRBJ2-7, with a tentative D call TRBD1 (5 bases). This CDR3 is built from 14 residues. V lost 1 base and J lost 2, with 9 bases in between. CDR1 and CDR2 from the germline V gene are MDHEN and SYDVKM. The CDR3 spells CASSLLGVAYEQYF. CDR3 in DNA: TGTGCCAGCAGTTTATTAGGGGTGGCCTACGAGCAGTACTTC.

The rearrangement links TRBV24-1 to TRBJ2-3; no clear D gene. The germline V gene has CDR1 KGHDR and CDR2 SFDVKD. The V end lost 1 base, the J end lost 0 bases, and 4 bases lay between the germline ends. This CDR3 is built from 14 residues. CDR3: CATSDFSSTDTQYF. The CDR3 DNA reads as TGTGCCACCAGTGATTTCTCCAGCACAGATACGCAGTATTTT.

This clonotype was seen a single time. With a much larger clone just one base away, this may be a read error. CDR3 amino acids: CASSLSDRDYNEQFF. For the CDR3, the DNA is TGTGCCAGCAGCTTATCAGACAGGGATTACAATGAGCAGTTCTTC. This chain connects TRBV5-6 to TRBJ2-1; 7 bases fit TRBD1. CDR3 size: 15 residues. The ends lost 2 bases at V and 4 bases at J; junction bases unmatched: 6. Per the germline V gene, CDR1 is SGHDT and CDR2 is YYEEEE.

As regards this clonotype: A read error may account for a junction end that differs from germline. Here the CDR3 DNA reads TGTGCCGGCAGCCGAGAGGGGGGACCCTACGAGCAGTACTTC. This sequence encodes CAGSREGGPYEQYF. The chain has TRBV7-2 and TRBJ2-7; D assignment may be TRBD1 or TRBD2 (6 bases each). This CDR3 spans 14 amino acids. Per germline, CDR1 SGHTA and CDR2 FQGNSA.

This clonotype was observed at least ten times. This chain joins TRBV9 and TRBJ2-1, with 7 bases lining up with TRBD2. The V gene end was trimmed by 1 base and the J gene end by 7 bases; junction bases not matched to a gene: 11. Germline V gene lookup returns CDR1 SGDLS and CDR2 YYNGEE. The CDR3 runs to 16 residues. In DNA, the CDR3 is TGTGCCAGCAGCGTACACGTGGGAGGGCTCAAGAATGAGCAGTTCTTC. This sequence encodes CASSVHVGGLKNEQFF. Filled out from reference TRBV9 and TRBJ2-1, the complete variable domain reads DSGVTQTPKHLITATGQRVTLRCSPRSGDLSVYWYQQSLDQGLQFLIQYYNGEERAKGNILERFSAQQFPDLHSELNLSSLELGDSALYFCASSVHVGGLKNEQFFGPGTRLTVL.

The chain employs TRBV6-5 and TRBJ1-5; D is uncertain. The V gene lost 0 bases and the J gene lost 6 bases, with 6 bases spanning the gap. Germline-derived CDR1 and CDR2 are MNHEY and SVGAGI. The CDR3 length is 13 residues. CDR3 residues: CASSYSLAQPQHF. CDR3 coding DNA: TGTGCCAGCAGTTACTCGCTTGCTCAGCCCCAGCATTTT.

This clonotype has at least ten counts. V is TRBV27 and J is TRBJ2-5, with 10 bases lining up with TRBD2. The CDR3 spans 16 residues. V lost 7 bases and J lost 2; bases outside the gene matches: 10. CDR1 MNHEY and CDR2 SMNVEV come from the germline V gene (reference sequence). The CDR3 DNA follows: TGTGCCAGCAATACCCTAGCGGGAGCGAAACAAGAGACCCAGTACTTC. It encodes CASNTLAGAKQETQYF.

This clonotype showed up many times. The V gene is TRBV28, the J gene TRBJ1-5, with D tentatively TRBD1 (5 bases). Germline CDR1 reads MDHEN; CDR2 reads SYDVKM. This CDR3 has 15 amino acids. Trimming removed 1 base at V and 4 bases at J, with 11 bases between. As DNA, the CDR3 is TGTGCCAGCAGTTTATTGGGCAGGGTTAATCAGCCCCAGCATTTT. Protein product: CASSLLGRVNQPQHF. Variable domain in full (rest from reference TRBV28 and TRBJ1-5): DVKVTQSSRYLVKRTGEKVFLECVQDMDHENMFWYRQDPGLGLRLIYFSYDVKMKEKGDIPEGYSVSREKKERFSLILESASTNQTSMYLCASSLLGRVNQPQHFGDGTRLSIL.

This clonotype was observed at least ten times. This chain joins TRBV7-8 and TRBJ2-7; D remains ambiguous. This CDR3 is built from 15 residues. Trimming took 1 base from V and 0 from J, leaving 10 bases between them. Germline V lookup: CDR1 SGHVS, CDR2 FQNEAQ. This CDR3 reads CASSLGVTSSYEQYF. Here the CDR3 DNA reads TGTGCCAGCAGCTTAGGGGTCACGAGCTCCTACGAGCAGTACTTC.

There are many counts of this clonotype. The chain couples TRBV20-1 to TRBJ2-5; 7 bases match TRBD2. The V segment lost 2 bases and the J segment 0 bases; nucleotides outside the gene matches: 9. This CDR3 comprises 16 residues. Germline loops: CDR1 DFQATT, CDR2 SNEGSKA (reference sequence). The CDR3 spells CSARSLRGSYQETQYF. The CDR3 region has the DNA TGCAGTGCTAGATCCCTTCGCGGGAGTTACCAAGAGACCCAGTACTTC.

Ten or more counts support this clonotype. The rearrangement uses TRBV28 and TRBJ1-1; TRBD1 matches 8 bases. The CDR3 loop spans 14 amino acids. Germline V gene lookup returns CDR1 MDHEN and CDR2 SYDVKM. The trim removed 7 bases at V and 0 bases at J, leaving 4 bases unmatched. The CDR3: CASMAGGMNTEAFF. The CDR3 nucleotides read TGTGCCAGCATGGCAGGGGGCATGAACACTGAAGCTTTCTTT.

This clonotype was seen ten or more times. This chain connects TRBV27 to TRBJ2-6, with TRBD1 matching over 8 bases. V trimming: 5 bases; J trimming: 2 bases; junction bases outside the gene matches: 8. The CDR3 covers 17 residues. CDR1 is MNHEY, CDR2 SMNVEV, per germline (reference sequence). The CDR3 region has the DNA TGTGCCAGCAGTCTTTCGGCAGGGGGCACTGGGGCCAACGTCCTGACTTTC. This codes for CASSLSAGGTGANVLTF.

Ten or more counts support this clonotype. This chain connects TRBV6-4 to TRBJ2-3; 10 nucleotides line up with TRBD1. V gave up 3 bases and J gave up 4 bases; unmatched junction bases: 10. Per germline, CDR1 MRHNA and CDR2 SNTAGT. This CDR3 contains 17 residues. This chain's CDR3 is CASSEGQGLRGADTQYF. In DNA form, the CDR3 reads TGTGCCAGCAGTGAGGGACAGGGGCTTCGAGGAGCAGATACGCAGTATTTT.

The CDR3 coding sequence is TGCAGTGCTAGAAAACCGGGACTAGCGGTTAATGAGCAGTTCTTC. Translating gives CSARKPGLAVNEQFF. The chain links TRBV20-1 to TRBJ2-1; TRBD2 aligns across 11 bases. The CDR3 has 15 residues. V gave up 2 bases and J gave up 7 bases; unmatched junction bases: 7. Looked up from germline, CDR1 is DFQATT and CDR2 is SNEGSKA (reference sequence).

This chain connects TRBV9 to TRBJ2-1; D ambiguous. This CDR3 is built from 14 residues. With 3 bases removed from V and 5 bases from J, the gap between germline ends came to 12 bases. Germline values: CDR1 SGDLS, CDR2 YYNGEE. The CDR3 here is CASSARERNNEQFF. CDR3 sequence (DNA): TGTGCCAGCAGCGCAAGGGAAAGGAACAATGAGCAGTTCTTC.